These T cell receptor beta chains were read from a single sample in a study of control samples from healthy donors and cancer patients. The data were produced by immunoSEQ multiplex PCR, yet TCRdb's version contains in-frame clones alone and is incomplete. Of more than 10,000 clones listed, 85% to 95% are singletons. The material sequenced was PBMCs. Every receptor here comes from a man aged 80 or over with lung cancer. The conserved cysteine and the conserved F or W are not part of the CDR3 here. D genes are given only for firm matches. Clone size, where shown, is once, few, many, or a class for clones that have expanded.

j_call | clone_size | d_call | v_call | cdr3_aa
TRBJ1-1 | once | - | TRBV7-8 | ASSLRGAEAF
TRBJ1-1 | - | - | TRBV4-1 | ASSGQGNTEAF
TRBJ2-2 | - | TRBD2 | TRBV18 | ASSATAGLASGELF
TRBJ1-5 | once | TRBD1 | TRBV7-2 | ASSFRQGTLLSQPQH
TRBJ2-7 | - | TRBD2 | TRBV6-5 | ASSTSGGAIREQY
TRBJ1-1 | - | TRBD1 | TRBV7-8 | ASRPTGGAGTEAF
TRBJ2-1 | - | - | TRBV24-1 | ATSGGYGSYNEQF
TRBJ1-6 | - | - | TRBV29-1 | SVEGRLSSYNSPLH
TRBJ1-6 | - | - | TRBV28 | ASSYAGEAQH
TRBJ2-1 | - | - | TRBV19 | ASMYDSTYNEQF
TRBJ2-4 | - | - | TRBV6-2/TRBV6-3 | ASSPGGVSKNIQY
TRBJ1-5 | once | - | TRBV2 | ASSGSNQPQH
TRBJ1-2 | - | - | TRBV28 | ASSLSGATYGYT
TRBJ2-6 | - | - | TRBV5-4 | ASSSSAFSGANVLT
TRBJ1-2 | - | TRBD1 | TRBV18 | ASSPRDRAGDYGYT
TRBJ1-2 | - | - | TRBV11-2 | ASSESYREDGYT
TRBJ2-7 | - | - | TRBV5-1 | ASSPPGLKSSYEQY
TRBJ2-3 | - | - | TRBV2 | ASSPDLEDTQY
TRBJ1-1 | - | TRBD1 | TRBV7-9 | ASSWDRGPQAF
TRBJ2-3 | - | - | TRBV6-2/TRBV6-3 | ASSYSTRGAPDTQY
TRBJ2-1 | - | - | TRBV7-9 | ATGPGAYNEQF
TRBJ2-3 | - | TRBD2 | TRBV6-5 | ASSYSTGGADTQY
TRBJ1-1 | once | - | TRBV9 | ASSPSGWENTEAF
TRBJ1-5 | - | - | TRBV19 | ASSIDLGGAFNNQPQH
TRBJ2-7 | - | - | TRBV28 | ASSLPGQGLYEQY
TRBJ2-5 | - | TRBD2 | TRBV7-2 | ASTVAGGGGETQY
TRBJ2-5 | - | TRBD2 | TRBV3-1/TRBV3-2 | ASSLIAGGGETQY
TRBJ1-1 | - | - | TRBV5-1 | ASSFDSGQNTEAF
TRBJ1-1 | - | - | TRBV28 | ASSSPAGVF
TRBJ2-1 | - | TRBD2 | TRBV5-1 | ASSLIAGGSYNEQF
TRBJ1-2 | once | - | TRBV29-1 | SVDEGPEDRGYGYT
TRBJ2-7 | - | - | TRBV4-3 | ASSQDLTVDYEQY
TRBJ1-1 | - | TRBD1 | TRBV5-1 | ASRPGGGETEAF
TRBJ1-6 | - | TRBD1 | TRBV2 | ANRPGQRNSPLH
TRBJ1-2 | once | - | TRBV3-1/TRBV3-2 | ASSQVQGLGEGYT
TRBJ2-5 | - | TRBD1 | TRBV24-1 | ATSDLPRDRGQETQY
TRBJ1-2 | - | - | TRBV2 | ASSEPGSGYT
TRBJ1-2 | - | - | TRBV5-1 | ASSPDRQYGYT
TRBJ2-5 | - | TRBD2 | TRBV29-1 | SVEPSGEETQY
TRBJ2-3 | - | TRBD2 | TRBV3-1/TRBV3-2 | ASSQSRLAGGQQY
TRBJ1-2 | - | - | TRBV6-5 | ASRDRGYVFGYT
TRBJ1-6 | once | TRBD1 | TRBV28 | GIRDRGSFSPLH
TRBJ2-3 | - | TRBD2 | TRBV5-1 | ASSLLLTMTSGDTDTQY
TRBJ1-3 | - | - | TRBV7-9 | ASSLGKGNTIY
TRBJ2-5 | - | TRBD1 | TRBV19 | ASSIGQGIGETQY
TRBJ1-3 | - | - | TRBV19 | ASSIPLNTIY
TRBJ1-3 | - | - | TRBV7-9 | ASLRSSGNTIY
TRBJ2-6 | once | - | TRBV5-1 | ASSPPISGANVLT
TRBJ2-3 | - | - | TRBV6-2/TRBV6-3 | ASSYGTGSTDTQY
TRBJ1-6 | - | - | TRBV7-2 | ASSGGWQASSYNSPLH